This T cell receptor (beta chain) stems from a study of technical replicates of blood from a few donors. Germline V lookup: CDR1 SEHNR, CDR2 FQNEAQ (reference sequence). This CDR3 comprises 11 residues. V lost 5 bases and J lost 11; bases outside the gene matches: 5. Profiling relied on immunoSEQ multiplex PCR, and the TCRdb table lists in-frame clones only, not all of them. The table shows about 70,000 clones, with about 94% occurring only once. The chain couples TRBV7-9 to TRBJ1-1; 7 nucleotides align to TRBD1. What was sequenced was T cells isolated from PBMCs. The TCR was taken from a human donor in good health. The CDR3 bases are TGTGCCAGCAGCGAGACAGGGCGTGCTTTCTTT. Its protein product is CASSETGRAFF.